These 25 T cell receptor beta chains came from one sample sequenced in a study of blood T cell repertoires in COVID-19. Profiled with immunoSEQ multiplex PCR; TCRdb holds only in-frame clones, not every one. Counted here are 70,000 to 100,000 clones, around 80% occurring once; the ten biggest clones make up 15%. The material sequenced was peripheral blood. The origin of the receptors is a woman of 80 years or more with acute or convalescent COVID-19.

This CDR3 reads CASSLAASSYEQYF. CDR3 in DNA: TGTGCCAGTTCACTAGCGGCAAGCTCCTACGAGCAGTACTTC. This chain joins TRBV6-5 and TRBJ2-7, with 8 nucleotides matching TRBD2. CDR1 and CDR2 (germline): MNHEY, SVGAGI. The CDR3 is 14 residues long. V lost 9 bases and J lost 0; bases outside the gene matches: 7.

The chain uses TRBV11-3 and TRBJ1-2; 7 nucleotides align to TRBD1. CDR3 length: 16 amino acids. Germline lookup yields CDR1 SGHNT and CDR2 YENEEA. Germline trimming cut 1 base from V and 8 bases from J; bases unmatched to any gene: 13. The CDR3 DNA is TGTGCCAGCAGCTTAGGACAGGGAGCAGCGGCAGGGGGCTACACCTTC. Translated: CASSLGQGAAAGGYTF.

Comment on this clone: The same CDR3 is also encoded by other DNA sequences in this sample. The chain carries TRBV19 and TRBJ1-1; 8 nucleotides match TRBD1. The CDR3 contains 16 residues. The germline CDR1 and CDR2 sequences are LNHDA and SQIVND (reference sequence). V lost 6 bases, J lost 1 base, and 10 bases stayed unmatched. CDR3 region: CASRPGTGGRNTEAFF. The CDR3 coding sequence is TGTGCCAGTAGGCCCGGGACAGGAGGTAGGAACACTGAAGCTTTCTTT. The full variable domain, completed using reference TRBV19 and TRBJ1-1, is DGGITQSPKYLFRKEGQNVTLSCEQNLNHDAMYWYRQDPGQGLRLIYYSQIVNDFQKGDIAEGYSVSREKKESFPLTVTSAQKNPTAFYLCASRPGTGGRNTEAFFGQGTRLTVV.

This clone was seen a single time. The genes are TRBV18 and TRBJ2-7; 9 bases are a match to TRBD1. V shed 3 bases, J shed 2 bases, and the junction held 14 bases outside the gene matches. The CDR3 contains 18 residues. The germline CDR1 and CDR2 sequences are KGHSH and LQKENI. CDR3 region: CASSPVRTGALGPYEQYF. CDR3 coding DNA: TGTGCCAGCTCACCGGTAAGGACAGGGGCTCTGGGTCCCTACGAGCAGTACTTC. The full variable domain, completed using reference TRBV18 and TRBJ2-7, is NAGVMQNPRHLVRRRGQEARLRCSPMKGHSHVYWYRQLPEEGLKFMVYLQKENIIDESGMPKERFSAEFPKEGPSILRIQQVVRGDSAAYFCASSPVRTGALGPYEQYFGPGTRLTVT.

V and J are TRBV7-9 and TRBJ1-5; 9 nucleotides line up with TRBD1. CDR1 is SEHNR and CDR2 is FQNEAQ in the germline V gene (reference sequence). V dropped 5 bases and J dropped 5; count of bases not matched to a gene: 16. This CDR3 is 18 amino acids long. The CDR3 DNA follows: TGTGCCAGCAGCGCCGGGACAGGGTTTATGGGTACCTATCAGCCCCAGCATTTT. It yields the protein CASSAGTGFMGTYQPQHF.

This clone was recorded a few times. The gene calls are TRBV5-1 and TRBJ2-1, with TRBD1 matching over 8 bases. The CDR3 extends over 15 amino acids. Germline CDR1 reads SGHRS; CDR2 reads YFSETQ. J lost 3 bases, V lost 4 bases, and 6 bases had no gene match. Here the CDR3 DNA reads TGCGCCAGCAGCCCCGGGACAGGTGTCTACAATGAGCAGTTCTTC. Protein sequence: CASSPGTGVYNEQFF.

This clone was recorded once. The CDR3 coding sequence is TGCAGCGTTGGTAGCGGGGGGTCGTTTATGCAGTTCTTC. It codes for CSVGSGGSFMQFF. This chain links TRBV29-1 with TRBJ2-1; 10 bases agree with TRBD2. The CDR3 contains 13 residues. Germline trimming cut 4 bases from V and 12 bases from J; bases unmatched to any gene: 9. Germline V gene data show CDR1 as SQVTM and CDR2 as ANQGSEA.

A single count supports this clone. The V gene is TRBV19, the J gene TRBJ1-5; 8 nucleotides match TRBD1. The CDR3 totals 13 residues. The trim removed 8 bases at V and 3 bases at J, leaving 3 bases unmatched. Germline-derived CDR1 and CDR2 are LNHDA and SQIVND (reference sequence). Here the CDR3 reads CASWDRNNQPQHF. The CDR3 coding sequence is TGTGCCAGTTGGGACAGGAACAATCAGCCCCAGCATTTT.

This chain uses TRBV24-1 with TRBJ2-1; a weak D match, TRBD2 (7 bases). Trimming removed 4 bases from V and 5 bases from J, with 17 bases in between. The germline CDR1 and CDR2 sequences are KGHDR and SFDVKD. The CDR3 has 16 amino acids. The DNA of the CDR3 is TGTGCCACCAGTGACCCTGGGGGGGGGCGGGACAATGAGCAGTTCTTC. Protein product: CATSDPGGGRDNEQFF.

The rearrangement joins TRBV11-2 to TRBJ2-1; D is undetermined. V lost 1 base and J 2 bases, leaving 12 bases between the germline ends. The CDR3 totals 16 residues. Per germline, CDR1 SGHAT and CDR2 FQNNGV. The CDR3 region is CASSLGATVTYNEQFF. The CDR3 DNA is TGTGCCAGCAGCTTAGGGGCGACGGTGACCTACAATGAGCAGTTCTTC.

The chain is built from TRBV7-2 and TRBJ2-1; 8 bases are shared with TRBD2. Germline V gene lookup returns CDR1 SGHTA and CDR2 FQGNSA. With 7 bases clipped from V and 12 bases from J, the junction kept 11 bases outside the gene matches. CDR3 length: 13 residues. The CDR3 region is CASTPLRGGPQFF. CDR3 sequence (DNA): TGTGCCAGCACCCCCCTTCGGGGGGGCCCGCAGTTCTTC.

For this clone: Its ends do not fully match the called genes, so a read error is possible. The CDR3 DNA follows: TGCGCCAGCAGCCAGGGACAGCTATCTAACGATGGCTACACCTTC. Protein: CASSQGQLSNDGYTF. The chain employs TRBV4-3 and TRBJ1-2, with 7 bases that match TRBD1. The CDR3 covers 15 residues. CDR1 is LGHNA, CDR2 YSLEER, per germline.

The chain combines TRBV10-3 with TRBJ1-3; no clear D. From germline, CDR1 is ENHRY and CDR2 SYGVKD. The V end lost 3 bases, the J end lost 1 base, and 7 bases lay between the germline ends. The CDR3 totals 14 residues. In DNA form, the CDR3 reads TGTGCCATCAGTGAATCTAATTCTGGAAACACCATATATTTT. This gives the protein CAISESNSGNTIYF.

This clone was seen a single time. The genes are TRBV2 and TRBJ2-3; TRBD2 matches 10 bases. The V and J ends lost 2 bases and 4 bases, in that order; junction bases with no gene match: 9. Germline V lookup: CDR1 SNHLY, CDR2 FYNNEI. The CDR3 contains 17 residues. Written as DNA, the CDR3 is TGTGCCAGCAGTGAATCGGGACTAGCGCATAATTCAGATACGCAGTATTTT. This gives the protein CASSESGLAHNSDTQYF.

V is TRBV12-5 and J is TRBJ1-6, with D uncertain. Trimming took off 8 bases at V and 0 bases at J, with 8 bases between the two ends. Germline CDR1 LGHNT, CDR2 FRNRAP. The length of the CDR3 is 14 residues. DNA for the CDR3: TGTGCTAGTTCCTTTAGCTCCTATAATTCACCCCTCCACTTT. Protein sequence: CASSFSSYNSPLHF.

V is TRBV4-1 and J is TRBJ1-2; TRBD1 matches at 8 bases. V lost 2 bases, J lost 7 bases, and 3 bases stayed unmatched. Germline V gene data show CDR1 as MGHRA and CDR2 as YSYEKL. The CDR3 totals 13 residues. The CDR3: CASSQQGAFGYTF. CDR3 DNA sequence: TGCGCCAGCAGCCAACAGGGGGCTTTTGGCTACACCTTC.

The chain links TRBV3-1 (or the pseudogene TRBV3-2) to TRBJ2-7; D may be TRBD2 (6 bases). V was pared by 8 bases and J by 2 bases, with 13 bases between. This CDR3 region has 13 residues. The V gene's germline CDR1 is LGHDT and CDR2 YNNKEL (reference sequence). CDR3 residues: CASYSGDTYEQYF. CDR3 DNA: TGTGCCAGCTATAGCGGCGACACCTACGAGCAGTACTTC.

The rearrangement links TRBV27 to TRBJ1-2, with TRBD1 matching over 9 bases. The germline CDR1 and CDR2 sequences are MNHEY and SMNVEV (reference sequence). This CDR3 contains 16 residues. V shed 2 bases, J shed 7 bases, and the junction held 11 bases outside the gene matches. The CDR3 reads CASSLMWGQGSGGYTF. CDR3 nucleotides: TGTGCCAGCAGTTTAATGTGGGGACAGGGAAGTGGTGGCTACACCTTC.

The chain is built from TRBV5-1 and TRBJ2-1; TRBD2 matches 15 bases. CDR3 length: 17 amino acids. Germline V gene lookup returns CDR1 SGHRS and CDR2 YFSETQ. The junction had 4 bases not matched to a gene; V was cut back by 3 bases and J by 3 bases. The CDR3 DNA reads TGCGCCAGCAGCTACGGACTAGCGGGGGGGCTCTACAATGAGCAGTTCTTC. It is translated as CASSYGLAGGLYNEQFF.

This clone was seen more than once but under ten times. V and J are TRBV7-9 and TRBJ1-1; 7 bases fit TRBD1. The J segment lost 0 bases and the V segment lost 4 bases, leaving 8 bases of the junction unmatched. The CDR3 covers 16 residues. Germline lookup yields CDR1 SEHNR and CDR2 FQNEAQ (reference sequence). The CDR3 bases are TGTGCCAGCAGCTCCGACAGGGTAAGGATGAACACTGAAGCTTTCTTT. Its protein is CASSSDRVRMNTEAFF.

V and J are TRBV7-2 and TRBJ2-5; 10 nucleotides line up with TRBD1. This CDR3 has 15 residues. After removal of 2 bases from V and 5 bases from J, the junction contained 5 bases not matched to a gene. Per the germline V gene, CDR1 is SGHTA and CDR2 is FQGNSA. The CDR3 DNA sequence: TGTGCCAGCAGCTTATCGACAGGGGGCTTGGAGACCCAGTACTTC. It specifies CASSLSTGGLETQYF. Full variable domain (missing parts from reference TRBV7-2 and TRBJ2-5): GAGVSQSPSNKVTEKGKDVELRCDPISGHTALYWYRQSLGQGLEFLIYFQGNSAPDKSGLPSDRFSAERTGGSVSTLTIQRTQQEDSAVYLCASSLSTGGLETQYFGPGTRLLVL.

The chain combines TRBV11-2 with TRBJ1-2; 11 bases map to TRBD1. Germline V gives CDR1 SGHAT, CDR2 FQNNGV. The CDR3 extends over 16 amino acids. Trimming cost V 5 bases and J 0 bases; bases outside gene matches: 5. The CDR3 DNA reads as TGTGCCAGCAGCCGAGGGACAGGGGGGTCTAACTATGGCTACACCTTC. Its translation is CASSRGTGGSNYGYTF.

The chain has TRBV3-1 (or the pseudogene TRBV3-2) and TRBJ2-7; the D gene is possibly TRBD2 (5 bases). Germline V gives CDR1 LGHDT, CDR2 YNNKEL (reference sequence). The CDR3 contains 12 residues. Deletions cut 4 bases from V and 7 bases from J, with 11 bases between. CDR3 amino acids: CASSPGGREQYF. CDR3 bases: TGTGCCAGCAGCCCCGGAGGACGGGAGCAGTACTTC.

This clone was counted a few times. This chain uses TRBV11-2 with TRBJ2-1; TRBD2 agrees at 8 bases. This CDR3 contains 15 residues. Germline assignment: CDR1 SGHAT and CDR2 FQNNGV. Losses at the gene ends were 5 bases for V and 3 bases for J; bases not matched to a gene: 6. The CDR3 sequence is CASSQPGLGYNEQFF. CDR3 DNA: TGTGCCAGCAGCCAACCGGGACTAGGCTACAATGAGCAGTTCTTC.

This chain joins TRBV28 and TRBJ1-3; 10 bases are shared with TRBD1. CDR1 MDHEN and CDR2 SYDVKM come from the germline V gene. Losses at the gene ends were 3 bases for V and 1 base for J; bases not matched to a gene: 3. The CDR3 is 16 amino acids. CDR3 residues: CASSFTGQGSGNTIYF. For the CDR3, the DNA is TGTGCCAGCAGTTTCACGGGACAGGGGTCTGGAAACACCATATATTTT.